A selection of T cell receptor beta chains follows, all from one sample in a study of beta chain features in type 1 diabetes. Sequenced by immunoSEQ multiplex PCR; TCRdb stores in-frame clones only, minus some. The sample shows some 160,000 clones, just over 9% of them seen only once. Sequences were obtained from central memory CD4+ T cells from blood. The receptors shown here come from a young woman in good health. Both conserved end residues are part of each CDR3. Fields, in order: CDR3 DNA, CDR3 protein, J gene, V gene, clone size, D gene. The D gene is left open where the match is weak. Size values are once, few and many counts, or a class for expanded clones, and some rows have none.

CDR3nt: TGTGCCAGCAGCGTAGGCGCCAACGCCTTAGAGGGCTACACCTTC; CDR3aa: CASSVGANALEGYTF; j_gene: TRBJ1-2; v_gene: TRBV9; abundance: few; d_gene: -
CDR3nt: TGTGCCAGCAGCTTAACCCCTAGCGGGGGGCCGGAAACCCAGTACTTC; CDR3aa: CASSLTPSGGPETQYF; j_gene: TRBJ2-5; v_gene: TRBV7-2; abundance: few; d_gene: TRBD2
CDR3nt: TGTGCCAGCTCACCACCGGGACAGGGGGCACCCTACGAGCAGTACTTC; CDR3aa: CASSPPGQGAPYEQYF; j_gene: TRBJ2-7; v_gene: TRBV18; abundance: few; d_gene: TRBD1
CDR3nt: TGTGCCAGCAGTTACCGGACTAGCGGGCTAGAGACCCAGTACTTC; CDR3aa: CASSYRTSGLETQYF; j_gene: TRBJ2-5; v_gene: TRBV7-9; abundance: -; d_gene: TRBD2
CDR3nt: TGTGCCACCAGCAGCAACAGGGGGCGTGGGGAAAAACTGTTTTTT; CDR3aa: CATSSNRGRGEKLFF; j_gene: TRBJ1-4; v_gene: TRBV15; abundance: -; d_gene: TRBD1
CDR3nt: TGTGCCTGGAGGACTGGGACAGGGAATTCACCCCTCCACTTT; CDR3aa: CAWRTGTGNSPLHF; j_gene: TRBJ1-6; v_gene: TRBV30; abundance: -; d_gene: TRBD1
CDR3nt: TGTGCCAGCAGTGAGTTACGGACTAGCGGGAGTAATGAGCAGTTCTTC; CDR3aa: CASSELRTSGSNEQFF; j_gene: TRBJ2-1; v_gene: TRBV25-1; abundance: few; d_gene: TRBD2
CDR3nt: TGTGCCAGCAGCTTGAGCTCTCGGGAGGGCAATGAGCAGTTCTTC; CDR3aa: CASSLSSREGNEQFF; j_gene: TRBJ2-1; v_gene: TRBV7-8; abundance: few; d_gene: TRBD2
CDR3nt: TGTGCCAGCAGCTTAGGGGGCGTCTACGAGCAGTACTTC; CDR3aa: CASSLGGVYEQYF; j_gene: TRBJ2-7; v_gene: TRBV11-2; abundance: few; d_gene: -
CDR3nt: TGTGCCAGCAGCCCCAGCGGGGGGGCGGGCACAGATACGCAGTATTTT; CDR3aa: CASSPSGGAGTDTQYF; j_gene: TRBJ2-3; v_gene: TRBV9; abundance: -; d_gene: TRBD2
CDR3nt: TGTGCCAGCAGGCCACCCACGAGGGCTGAAGCTTTCTTT; CDR3aa: CASRPPTRAEAFF; j_gene: TRBJ1-1; v_gene: TRBV28; abundance: -; d_gene: -
CDR3nt: TGTGCCAGCGCCCGGTCCCACCAAGGCTACACCTTC; CDR3aa: CASARSHQGYTF; j_gene: TRBJ1-2; v_gene: TRBV9; abundance: -; d_gene: -
CDR3nt: TGTGCCAGCTTCACCACAGGCAGAGAGAGCAGTTATTATGGCTACACCTTC; CDR3aa: CASFTTGRESSYYGYTF; j_gene: TRBJ1-2; v_gene: TRBV18; abundance: -; d_gene: -
CDR3nt: TGCGCCAGCAGCCAAGATTGGGGACAGGGCTATTCACCCCTCCACTTT; CDR3aa: CASSQDWGQGYSPLHF; j_gene: TRBJ1-6; v_gene: TRBV4-1; abundance: -; d_gene: TRBD1
CDR3nt: TGTGCCTGGAGGCCCCTGAGCTGGGAGACCCAGTACTTC; CDR3aa: CAWRPLSWETQYF; j_gene: TRBJ2-5; v_gene: TRBV30; abundance: many; d_gene: -
CDR3nt: TGTGCCAGCAGCAAAAAAACAGGGATTGATAACTATGGCTACACCTTC; CDR3aa: CASSKKTGIDNYGYTF; j_gene: TRBJ1-2; v_gene: TRBV7-8; abundance: few; d_gene: -
CDR3nt: TGTGCCAGCAGCGTAACCCTCAGGGGCTTCTACGAGCAGTACTTC; CDR3aa: CASSVTLRGFYEQYF; j_gene: TRBJ2-7; v_gene: TRBV7-2; abundance: few; d_gene: -
CDR3nt: TGTGCCTGGAGTGTACGGGCAGGGCCGGGCTACACCTTC; CDR3aa: CAWSVRAGPGYTF; j_gene: TRBJ1-2; v_gene: TRBV30; abundance: -; d_gene: -
CDR3nt: TGTGCCAGCAGCCCCGGGGGGGCTAGCGGGGGGGCCTACGAGCAGTACTTC; CDR3aa: CASSPGGASGGAYEQYF; j_gene: TRBJ2-7; v_gene: TRBV7-8; abundance: -; d_gene: TRBD2
CDR3nt: TGTGCCAGCAGTTTGCGACAGGGGACTGAAGCTTTCTTT; CDR3aa: CASSLRQGTEAFF; j_gene: TRBJ1-1; v_gene: TRBV2; abundance: -; d_gene: TRBD1
CDR3nt: TGCGCCAGCAGCCGAGGGGGGCTAGCGGGGGCGCCAGTGTTAGGCACAGATACGCAGTATTTT; CDR3aa: CASSRGGLAGAPVLGTDTQYF; j_gene: TRBJ2-3; v_gene: TRBV4-1; abundance: few; d_gene: TRBD2
CDR3nt: TGCAGCGTTGGGGACGGACAGTGGAACTATGGCTACACCTTC; CDR3aa: CSVGDGQWNYGYTF; j_gene: TRBJ1-2; v_gene: TRBV29-1; abundance: few; d_gene: -